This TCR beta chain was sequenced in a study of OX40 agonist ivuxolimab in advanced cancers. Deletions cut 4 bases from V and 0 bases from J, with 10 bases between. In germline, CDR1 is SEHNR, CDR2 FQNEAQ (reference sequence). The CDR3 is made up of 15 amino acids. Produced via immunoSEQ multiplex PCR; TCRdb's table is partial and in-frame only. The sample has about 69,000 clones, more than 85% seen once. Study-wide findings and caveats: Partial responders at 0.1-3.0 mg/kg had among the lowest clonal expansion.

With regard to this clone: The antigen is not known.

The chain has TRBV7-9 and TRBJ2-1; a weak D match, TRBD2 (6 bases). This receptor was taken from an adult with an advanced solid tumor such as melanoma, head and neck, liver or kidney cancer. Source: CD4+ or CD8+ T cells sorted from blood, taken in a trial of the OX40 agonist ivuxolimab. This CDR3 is CASSSGVGSYNEQFF. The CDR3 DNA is TGTGCCAGCAGCTCGGGGGTCGGCTCCTACAATGAGCAGTTCTTC.